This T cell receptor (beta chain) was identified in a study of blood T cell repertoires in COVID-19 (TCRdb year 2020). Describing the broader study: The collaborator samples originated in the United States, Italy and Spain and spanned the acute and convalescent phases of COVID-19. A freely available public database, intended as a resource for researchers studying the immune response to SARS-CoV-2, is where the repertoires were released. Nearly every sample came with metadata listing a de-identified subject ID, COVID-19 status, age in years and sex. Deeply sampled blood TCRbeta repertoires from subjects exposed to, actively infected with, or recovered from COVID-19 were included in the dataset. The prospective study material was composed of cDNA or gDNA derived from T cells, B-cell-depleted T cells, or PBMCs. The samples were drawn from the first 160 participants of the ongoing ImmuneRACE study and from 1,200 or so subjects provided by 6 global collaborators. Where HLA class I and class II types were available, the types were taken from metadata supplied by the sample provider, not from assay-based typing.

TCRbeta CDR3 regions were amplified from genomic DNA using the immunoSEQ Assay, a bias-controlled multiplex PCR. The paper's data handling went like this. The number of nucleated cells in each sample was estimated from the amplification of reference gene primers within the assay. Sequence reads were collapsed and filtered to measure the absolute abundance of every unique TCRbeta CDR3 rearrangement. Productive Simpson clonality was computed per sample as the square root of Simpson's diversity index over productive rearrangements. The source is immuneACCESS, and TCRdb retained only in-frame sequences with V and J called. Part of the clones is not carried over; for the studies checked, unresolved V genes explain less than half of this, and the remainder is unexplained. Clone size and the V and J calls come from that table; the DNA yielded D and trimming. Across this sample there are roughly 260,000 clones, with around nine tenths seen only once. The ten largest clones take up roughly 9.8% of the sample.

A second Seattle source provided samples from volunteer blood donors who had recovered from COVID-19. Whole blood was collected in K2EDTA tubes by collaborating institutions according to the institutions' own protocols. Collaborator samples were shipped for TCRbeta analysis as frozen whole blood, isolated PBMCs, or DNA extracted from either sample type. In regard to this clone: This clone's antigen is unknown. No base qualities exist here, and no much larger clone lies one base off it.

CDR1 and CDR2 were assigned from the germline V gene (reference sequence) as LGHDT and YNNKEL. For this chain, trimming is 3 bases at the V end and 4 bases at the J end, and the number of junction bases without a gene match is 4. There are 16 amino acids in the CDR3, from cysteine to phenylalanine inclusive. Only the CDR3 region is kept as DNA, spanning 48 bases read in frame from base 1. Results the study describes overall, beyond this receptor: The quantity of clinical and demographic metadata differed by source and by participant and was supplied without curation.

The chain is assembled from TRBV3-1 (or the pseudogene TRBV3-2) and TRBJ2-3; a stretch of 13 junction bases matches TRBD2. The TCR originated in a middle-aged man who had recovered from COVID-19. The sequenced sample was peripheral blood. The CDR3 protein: CASSQILAGGSDTQYF. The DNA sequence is TGTGCCAGCAGCCAGATACTAGCGGGAGGGTCAGATACGCAGTATTTT.